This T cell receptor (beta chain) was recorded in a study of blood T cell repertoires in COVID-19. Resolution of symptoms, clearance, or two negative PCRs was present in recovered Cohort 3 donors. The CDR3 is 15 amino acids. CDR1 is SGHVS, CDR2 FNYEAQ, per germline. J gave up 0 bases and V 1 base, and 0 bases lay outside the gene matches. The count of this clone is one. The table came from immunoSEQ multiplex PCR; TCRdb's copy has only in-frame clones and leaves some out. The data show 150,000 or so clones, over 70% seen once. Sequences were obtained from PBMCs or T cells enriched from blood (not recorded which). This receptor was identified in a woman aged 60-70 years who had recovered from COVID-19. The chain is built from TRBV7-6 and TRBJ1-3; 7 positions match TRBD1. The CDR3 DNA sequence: TGTGCCAGCAGCTTAGACAGGGGCTCTGGAAACACCATATATTTT. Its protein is CASSLDRGSGNTIYF.